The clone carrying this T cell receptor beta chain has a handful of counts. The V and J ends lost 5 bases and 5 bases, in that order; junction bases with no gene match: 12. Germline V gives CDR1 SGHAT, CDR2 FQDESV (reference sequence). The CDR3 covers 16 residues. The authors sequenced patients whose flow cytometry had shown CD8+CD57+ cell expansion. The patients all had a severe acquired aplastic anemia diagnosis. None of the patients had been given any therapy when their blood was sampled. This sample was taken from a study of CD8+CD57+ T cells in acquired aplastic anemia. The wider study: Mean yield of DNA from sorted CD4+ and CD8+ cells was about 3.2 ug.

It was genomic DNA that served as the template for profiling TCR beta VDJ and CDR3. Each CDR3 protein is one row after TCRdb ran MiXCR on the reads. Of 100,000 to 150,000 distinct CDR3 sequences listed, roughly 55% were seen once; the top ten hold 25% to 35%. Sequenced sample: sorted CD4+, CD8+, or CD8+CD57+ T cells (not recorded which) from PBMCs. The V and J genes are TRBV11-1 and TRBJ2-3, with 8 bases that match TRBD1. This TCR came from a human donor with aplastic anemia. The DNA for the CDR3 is TGTGCCAGCAGCGAGGCAGGGGGCAAGCAAGGAGATACGCAGTATTTT. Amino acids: CASSEAGGKQGDTQYF.